This TCR beta chain appears in the sequencing data of a study of cytomegalovirus exposure and HLA in healthy donors. Overall study results and limits: Previously analyzed data showed that most TCR beta V segments were productive at a frequency of about 87% or about 30%. It was likely that a cluster of highly shared sequence variants was a sequencing artifact.

The CDR3 length is 15 residues. The germline V gene encodes CDR1 MDHEN and CDR2 SYDVKM. The V end lost 5 bases, the J end lost 6 bases, and 16 bases lay between the germline ends. With respect to this clone: The antigen remains unidentified.

PCR amplification relied on 60 Vbeta primers (plus 13 Jbeta primers). Assay used: immunoSEQ multiplex PCR; TCRdb lists only in-frame clones, some missing. The table shows 250,000 to 350,000 clones, with 86% occurring only once. V usage is TRBV28 and J usage is TRBJ2-2; D might be TRBD2 (6 bases). The source is a man between 40 and 49 years old in good health and CMV-seropositive. Sequenced: PBMCs. The CDR3 DNA follows: TGTGCCAGCAGTCTCGCGGGATCCAGGGCCGGGGAGCTGTTTTTT. Amino acids: CASSLAGSRAGELFF. Full variable domain (missing parts from reference TRBV28 and TRBJ2-2): DVKVTQSSRYLVKRTGEKVFLECVQDMDHENMFWYRQDPGLGLRLIYFSYDVKMKEKGDIPEGYSVSREKKERFSLILESASTNQTSMYLCASSLAGSRAGELFFGEGSRLTVL.